This TCR beta chain was found in a study of T cell repertoires in cytomegalovirus infection. MiXCR was run by TCRdb on the reads, yielding one entry per CDR3 protein. The repertoire holds hundreds of thousands of distinct CDR3 sequences, approximately 10% seen once, with 9.5% to 13% in the top ten. Remarks on this clonotype: No antigen is known for it.

V lost 0 bases to trimming and J lost 4 bases, with 10 bases between them. Germline-derived CDR1 and CDR2 are MNHEY and SMNVEV (reference sequence). There are 15 residues in the CDR3. Study outcomes and limitations: Individuals carrying CMV plus the relevant HLA were identified by cumulative frequency of public TCR beta families. Dominating the ex vivo response were HLA-C-restricted CMV-specific TCR beta clonotypes.

The chain links TRBV27 to TRBJ2-1; D unresolved. The sequence came from a human donor in good health (CMV status not recorded). Some clones in this sample may be carry-over from other donors' samples. Sequencing used PBMCs. The CDR3 DNA reads as TGTGCCAGCAGTTTATCGTGGACCCCTTACAATGAGCAGTTCTTC. Protein product: CASSLSWTPYNEQFF.